The 30 T cell receptor beta chains below all came from one sample that was sequenced in a study of OX40 agonist ivuxolimab in advanced cancers. Profiled with immunoSEQ multiplex PCR; TCRdb holds only in-frame clones, not every one. The table lists around 69,000 clones, roughly nine tenths of them singletons. The specimen was CD4+ or CD8+ T cells sorted from blood, collected in a trial of the OX40 agonist ivuxolimab. Receptor source: an adult with an advanced solid tumor such as melanoma, head and neck, liver or kidney cancer.

V is TRBV28 and J is TRBJ2-5; TRBD1 aligns across 8 bases. The V and J ends lost 4 bases and 3 bases, in that order; junction bases with no gene match: 1. Germline V CDR1 and CDR2: MDHEN, SYDVKM. The CDR3 loop spans 13 amino acids. CDR3 in amino acids: CASSSQGEETQYF. CDR3 coding DNA: TGTGCCAGCAGTTCACAGGGGGAAGAGACCCAGTACTTC. Looking up the rest from reference TRBV28 and TRBJ2-5 gives the full variable domain: DVKVTQSSRYLVKRTGEKVFLECVQDMDHENMFWYRQDPGLGLRLIYFSYDVKMKEKGDIPEGYSVSREKKERFSLILESASTNQTSMYLCASSSQGEETQYFGPGTRLLVL.

The chain couples TRBV4-2 to TRBJ2-5, with 8 nucleotides matching TRBD2. The CDR3 spans 16 residues. In germline, CDR1 is LGHNA, CDR2 YNFKEQ. The V and J ends lost 0 bases and 5 bases, in that order; junction bases with no gene match: 8. CDR3 sequence reads: CASSQEFGLAWETQYF. DNA for the CDR3: TGTGCCAGCAGCCAAGAATTTGGACTAGCCTGGGAGACCCAGTACTTC.

The chain couples TRBV4-1 to TRBJ2-7, with a weak D call TRBD1 (5 bases). Germline V lookup: CDR1 MGHRA, CDR2 YSYEKL. The V end was cut by 5 bases, the J end by 5 bases, with 19 bases between. The CDR3 contains 15 residues. In DNA form, the CDR3 reads TGCGCCAGCAGCATACAGGCCGGGCGATCCCACGAGCAGTACTTC. Its protein product is CASSIQAGRSHEQYF.

The chain uses TRBV7-9 and TRBJ2-1; unclear D gene. The CDR3 runs 11 residues. Trimming shortened V by 3 bases and J by 6 bases, and 3 bases separated the two germline ends. Germline V lookup: CDR1 SEHNR, CDR2 FQNEAQ (reference sequence). DNA for the CDR3: TGTGCCAGCAGCTTTGCCAATGAGCAGTTCTTC. Its translation is CASSFANEQFF.

This chain uses TRBV9 with TRBJ2-1, with 7 bases fitting TRBD2. Trimming removed 7 bases from V and 0 bases from J; junction bases left unmatched: 4. Per the germline V gene, CDR1 is SGDLS and CDR2 is YYNGEE. This CDR3 is built from 14 residues. The CDR3 protein is CASDGGSSYNEQFF. Here the CDR3 DNA reads TGTGCCAGCGACGGGGGGAGCTCCTACAATGAGCAGTTCTTC.

The V call is TRBV28, the J call TRBJ1-5; 8 bases line up with TRBD1. The germline CDR1 and CDR2 sequences are MDHEN and SYDVKM. The CDR3 is 17 residues long. J was trimmed by 0 bases and V by 3 bases; bases with no gene match: 7. The CDR3 sequence is CASSFWTGQNSNQPQHF. The CDR3 DNA is TGTGCCAGCAGTTTTTGGACAGGGCAAAATAGCAATCAGCCCCAGCATTTT. The full variable domain, with the rest looked up from reference TRBV28 and TRBJ1-5, is DVKVTQSSRYLVKRTGEKVFLECVQDMDHENMFWYRQDPGLGLRLIYFSYDVKMKEKGDIPEGYSVSREKKERFSLILESASTNQTSMYLCASSFWTGQNSNQPQHFGDGTRLSIL.

This clone showed up just once. The CDR3 here is CASSQDVGSPYEQYF. For the CDR3, the DNA is TGCGCCAGCAGCCAAGATGTGGGATCCCCCTACGAGCAGTACTTC. V and J are TRBV4-3 and TRBJ2-7; D ambiguous. Trimming took 0 bases from V and 2 from J, leaving 11 bases between them. The germline V gene encodes CDR1 LGHNA and CDR2 YSLEER. CDR3 length equals 15 residues.

This chain uses TRBV10-3 with TRBJ2-7; 7 bases fit TRBD1. The CDR3 totals 15 residues. Trimming at V came to 3 bases and at J to 1 base, leaving 6 bases not matched to a gene. In germline, CDR1 is ENHRY, CDR2 SYGVKD. The CDR3 sequence is CAISDLDRESYEQYF. CDR3 DNA sequence: TGTGCCATCAGTGATCTCGACAGGGAGTCCTACGAGCAGTACTTC.

The chain employs TRBV4-3 and TRBJ2-1; 9 bases are a match to TRBD2. Looked up from germline, CDR1 is LGHNA and CDR2 is YSLEER. J lost 6 bases, V lost 5 bases, and 2 bases had no gene match. CDR3 length equals 13 residues. CDR3 DNA sequence: TGCGCCAGCAGCAGTAGCGGGAGCAATGAGCAGTTCTTC. Translating gives CASSSSGSNEQFF.

This clone has just one count. This chain connects TRBV9 to TRBJ1-2; maybe TRBD1 (6 bases). V lost 1 base to trimming and J lost 5 bases, with 15 bases between them. This CDR3 is 15 amino acids long. Germline CDR1 and CDR2: SGDLS and YYNGEE. The CDR3: CASSVYGGQVYGYTF. CDR3 DNA sequence: TGTGCCAGCAGCGTATATGGGGGGCAGGTATATGGCTACACCTTC.

The sample holds one count of this clone. This sequence joins TRBV30 and TRBJ2-1, with 10 bases lining up with TRBD2. The CDR3 runs 16 residues. The germline V gene encodes CDR1 GTSNPN and CDR2 SVGIG (reference sequence). The V gene end was trimmed by 3 bases and the J gene end by 4 bases; junction bases not matched to a gene: 9. This CDR3 reads CAWSARSGRLYNEQFF. In DNA form, the CDR3 reads TGTGCCTGGAGCGCGCGTAGCGGGAGGCTTTACAATGAGCAGTTCTTC. The variable domain in full, completed from reference TRBV30 and TRBJ2-1, reads SQTIHQWPATLVQPVGSPLSLECTVEGTSNPNLYWYRQAAGRGLQLLFYSVGIGQISSEVPQNLSASRPQDRQFILSSKKLLLSDSGFYLCAWSARSGRLYNEQFFGPGTRLTVL.

This clone was observed a few times. The chain has TRBV28 and TRBJ2-7, with 7 nucleotides matching TRBD2. This CDR3 contains 15 residues. V was pared by 4 bases and J by 6 bases, with 12 bases of the junction left unmatched. Germline CDR1 MDHEN, CDR2 SYDVKM. The CDR3 reads CASSSPGGRLGEQYF. CDR3 coding DNA: TGTGCCAGCAGTTCCCCGGGCGGGAGATTAGGCGAGCAGTACTTC.

This clone showed up just a few times. This chain joins TRBV4-1 and TRBJ1-5; D not resolved. This CDR3 comprises 13 residues. V was pared by 5 bases and J by 6 bases, with 11 bases between. Germline CDR1 MGHRA, CDR2 YSYEKL. The CDR3 reads CASSFGLGQPQHF. As DNA, the CDR3 is TGCGCCAGCAGCTTTGGGCTGGGTCAGCCCCAGCATTTT.

The chain has TRBV19 and TRBJ1-4, with D maybe TRBD1 (6 bases). From germline, CDR1 is LNHDA and CDR2 SQIVND (reference sequence). CDR3 length: 14 amino acids. V was shortened by 3 bases and J by 2 bases, with 7 bases between the two germline ends. The CDR3 DNA reads TGTGCCAGTAGTATGGACAGTACTAATGAAAAACTGTTTTTT. It yields the protein CASSMDSTNEKLFF.

The chain combines TRBV4-1 with TRBJ1-1; D unclear. CDR1 is MGHRA and CDR2 is YSYEKL in the germline V gene. Trimming removed 4 bases from V and 5 bases from J, with 14 bases in between. CDR3 length: 14 amino acids. CDR3 in amino acids: CASSPTKGSTEAFF. For the CDR3, the DNA is TGCGCCAGCAGCCCTACAAAGGGTAGTACTGAAGCTTTCTTT.

This sequence joins TRBV5-8 and TRBJ2-1; D is unresolved. Trimming took 2 bases from V and 6 from J, leaving 12 bases between them. Germline CDR1 is SGHTS and CDR2 is YDEGEE. The CDR3 covers 14 residues. The CDR3 nucleotides are TGTGCCAGCAGCTTCTGGGGTACCGGCAATGAGCAGTTCTTC. Amino acids: CASSFWGTGNEQFF.

This clone showed up just once. The rearrangement uses TRBV28 and TRBJ1-5; no clear D gene. CDR1 is MDHEN and CDR2 is SYDVKM in the germline V gene. CDR3 length: 15 residues. V was shortened by 8 bases and J by 0 bases, with 14 bases between the two germline ends. The CDR3, as DNA: TGTGCCAGCCAGGACCGCTATTATAGCAATCAGCCCCAGCATTTT. Residues: CASQDRYYSNQPQHF.

The V gene is TRBV9, the J gene TRBJ2-7; D perhaps matches TRBD1 (5 bases). V was clipped by 3 bases and J by 5 bases, with 12 bases between them. The germline V gene has CDR1 SGDLS and CDR2 YYNGEE. The CDR3 has 13 amino acids. CDR3 loop: CASSAPPRDEQYF. The CDR3, as DNA: TGTGCCAGCAGCGCCCCTCCCAGGGACGAGCAGTACTTC.

V and J are TRBV4-3 and TRBJ2-7; 12 bases are a match to TRBD1. This CDR3 has 13 amino acids. Germline V gene sequence: CDR1 LGHNA, CDR2 YSLEER. V dropped 8 bases and J dropped 7; count of bases not matched to a gene: 6. This CDR3 is CASSGTGGDEQYF. CDR3 DNA sequence: TGCGCCAGCTCCGGGACAGGGGGCGATGAGCAGTACTTC.

The chain combines TRBV30 with TRBJ1-1; 8 bases are a match to TRBD1. Per the germline V gene, CDR1 is GTSNPN and CDR2 is SVGIG (reference sequence). This CDR3 contains 13 residues. The V gene end was trimmed by 7 bases and the J gene end by 0 bases; junction bases not matched to a gene: 4. CDR3 region: CAYRQGLNTEAFF. CDR3 sequence (DNA): TGTGCCTACAGACAGGGGCTGAACACTGAAGCTTTCTTT.

This chain connects TRBV2 to TRBJ2-1, with TRBD1 identical over 7 bases. The CDR3 length is 11 residues. CDR1 is SNHLY and CDR2 is FYNNEI in the germline V gene. Losses at the gene ends were 9 bases for V and 12 bases for J; bases not matched to a gene: 8. The CDR3 nucleotides read TGTGCCAGGAAAGACAGGGTCGGGCAGTTCTTC. Amino acid sequence: CARKDRVGQFF.

V usage is TRBV4-1 and J usage is TRBJ1-1; no definite D call. Trimming cost V 1 base and J 5 bases, with 11 bases left between them. Germline CDR1 MGHRA, CDR2 YSYEKL. This CDR3 contains 14 residues. In DNA, the CDR3 is TGCGCCAGCAGCCAAGGAAACCTGAGAACTGAAGCTTTCTTT. Protein: CASSQGNLRTEAFF.

This chain joins TRBV4-2 and TRBJ1-1; the D gene is possibly TRBD1 (5 bases). The CDR3 runs to 14 residues. V gave up 1 base and J gave up 1 base, with 7 bases separating them. CDR1 LGHNA and CDR2 YNFKEQ come from the germline V gene. The CDR3: CASSQVRANTEAFF. The CDR3 DNA reads as TGTGCCAGCAGCCAAGTCAGGGCGAACACTGAAGCTTTCTTT.

The rearrangement uses TRBV19 and TRBJ2-2, with 8 bases matching TRBD2. The CDR3 is made up of 15 amino acids. Germline lookup yields CDR1 LNHDA and CDR2 SQIVND (reference sequence). V shed 2 bases and J 5 bases; nucleotides not matched to a gene: 4. The CDR3 nucleotides read TGTGCCAGTAGTATATCCTCTAGCGGGACCGGGGAGCTGTTTTTT. It codes for CASSISSSGTGELFF. Drawing the rest from reference TRBV19 and TRBJ2-2, the complete variable domain is DGGITQSPKYLFRKEGQNVTLSCEQNLNHDAMYWYRQDPGQGLRLIYYSQIVNDFQKGDIAEGYSVSREKKESFPLTVTSAQKNPTAFYLCASSISSSGTGELFFGEGSRLTVL.

The rearrangement uses TRBV6-6 and TRBJ1-1; tentatively, D is TRBD1 (6 bases). CDR1 and CDR2 from the germline V gene are MNHNY and SVGAGI (reference sequence). The CDR3 sequence is 15 residues long. Trimming stripped 0 bases from V and 5 bases from J, with 13 bases between. The CDR3 DNA follows: TGTGCCAGCAGTTACTCGAGCGGGGGCAGGACTGAAGCTTTCTTT. Encoded protein: CASSYSSGGRTEAFF.

The chain is built from TRBV13 and TRBJ2-2; 7 nucleotides agree with TRBD1. CDR3 length: 15 amino acids. Germline V gene sequence: CDR1 PRHDT, CDR2 FYEKMQ (reference sequence). Trimming took 6 bases from V and 0 from J; bases not matched to a gene: 4. The CDR3 DNA reads TGTGCCAGCAGTTCCGGGACAGCGAACACCGGGGAGCTGTTTTTT. Encoded protein: CASSSGTANTGELFF.

The chain is built from TRBV11-2 and TRBJ2-5, with D perhaps matching TRBD1 (8 bases). CDR3 length: 17 amino acids. CDR1 SGHAT and CDR2 FQNNGV come from the germline V gene. Deletions cut 0 bases from V and 0 bases from J, with 14 bases between. The CDR3 region has the DNA TGTGCCAGCAGCTTAGAAGACAGGGGAGGGTACCAAGAGACCCAGTACTTC. Translation gives CASSLEDRGGYQETQYF.

CDR3 coding DNA: TGTGCCAGCAGCCAAGCTCCAGATTACAACACTGAAGCTTTCTTT. It yields the protein CASSQAPDYNTEAFF. The rearrangement links TRBV4-2 to TRBJ1-1; D not certain. CDR3 length equals 15 residues. Germline assignment: CDR1 LGHNA and CDR2 YNFKEQ. V lost 1 base to trimming and J lost 2 bases, with 11 bases between them.

The V and J genes are TRBV19 and TRBJ1-5; D gene unclear. The CDR3 totals 14 residues. With 6 bases removed from V and 0 bases from J, the gap between germline ends came to 9 bases. Germline V CDR1 and CDR2: LNHDA, SQIVND (reference sequence). CDR3 sequence: CASRYPSSNQPQHF. CDR3 DNA: TGTGCCAGTAGGTACCCCAGTAGCAATCAGCCCCAGCATTTT.

The chain couples TRBV6-1 to TRBJ2-7; the match to TRBD2 covers 7 bases. The germline V gene has CDR1 MNHNS and CDR2 SASEGT. The junction had 13 bases not matched to a gene; V was cut back by 7 bases and J by 4 bases. CDR3 length: 15 residues. The chain's CDR3 is CASNRGRVSDYEQYF. In DNA form, the CDR3 reads TGTGCCAGCAATCGAGGGAGGGTAAGTGATTACGAGCAGTACTTC.